The source of this T cell receptor (beta chain) is a study of cytomegalovirus exposure and HLA in healthy donors. Study-level points and caveats: Some public TCRs appeared in many individuals, while most sequences were rare. An analysis done earlier found most TCR beta V segments productive about 90% or about 30% of the time.

13 Jbeta primers and 60 Vbeta primers were used for the PCR. Profiling relied on immunoSEQ multiplex PCR, and the TCRdb table lists in-frame clones only, not all of them. The sample lists about 150,000 clones; about 74% were seen once. The table lists this clone with a few counts. Its target is not known. The sample comprised PBMCs. This TCR was recovered from a man aged 25 to 40 in good health and CMV-seronegative.

The chain's CDR3 is CASSQADGLAGASGELFF. The CDR3 region has the DNA TGCGCCAGCAGCCAAGCCGACGGACTAGCGGGAGCGTCCGGGGAGCTGTTTTTT. V usage is TRBV4-1 and J usage is TRBJ2-2, with 13 nucleotides matching TRBD2. J was trimmed by 6 bases and V by 1 base; bases with no gene match: 8. The CDR3 covers 18 residues. CDR1 is MGHRA, CDR2 YSYEKL, per germline.